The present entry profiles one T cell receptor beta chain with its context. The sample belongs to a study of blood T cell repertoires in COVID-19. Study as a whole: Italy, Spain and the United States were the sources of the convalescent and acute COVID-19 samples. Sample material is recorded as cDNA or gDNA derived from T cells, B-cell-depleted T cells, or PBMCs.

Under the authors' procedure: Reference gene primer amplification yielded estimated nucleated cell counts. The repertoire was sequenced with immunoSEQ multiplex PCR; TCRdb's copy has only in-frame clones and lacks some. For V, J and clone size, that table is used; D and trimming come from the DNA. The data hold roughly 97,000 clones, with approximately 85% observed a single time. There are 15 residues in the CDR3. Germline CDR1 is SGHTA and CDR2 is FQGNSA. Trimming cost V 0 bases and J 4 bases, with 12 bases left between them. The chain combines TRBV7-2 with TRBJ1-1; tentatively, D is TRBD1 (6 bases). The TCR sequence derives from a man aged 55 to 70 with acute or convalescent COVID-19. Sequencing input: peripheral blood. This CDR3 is CASSLAQGIFTEAFF. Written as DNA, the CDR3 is TGTGCCAGCAGCTTAGCGCAGGGGATATTCACTGAAGCTTTCTTT.